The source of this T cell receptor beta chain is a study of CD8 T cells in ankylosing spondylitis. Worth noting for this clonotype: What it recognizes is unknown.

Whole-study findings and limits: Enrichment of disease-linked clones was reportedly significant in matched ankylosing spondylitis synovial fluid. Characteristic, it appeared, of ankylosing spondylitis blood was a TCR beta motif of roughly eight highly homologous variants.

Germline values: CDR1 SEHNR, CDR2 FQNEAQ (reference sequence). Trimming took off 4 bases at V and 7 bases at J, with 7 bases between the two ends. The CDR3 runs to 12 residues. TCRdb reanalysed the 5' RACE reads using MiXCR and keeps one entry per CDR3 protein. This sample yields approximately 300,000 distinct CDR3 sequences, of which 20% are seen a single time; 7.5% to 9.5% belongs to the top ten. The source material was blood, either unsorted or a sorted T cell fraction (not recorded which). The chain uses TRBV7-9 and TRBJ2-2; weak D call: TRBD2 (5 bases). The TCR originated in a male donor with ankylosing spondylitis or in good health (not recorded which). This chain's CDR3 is CASSSGLGELFF. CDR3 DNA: TGTGCCAGCAGCTCCGGACTCGGGGAGCTGTTTTTT.